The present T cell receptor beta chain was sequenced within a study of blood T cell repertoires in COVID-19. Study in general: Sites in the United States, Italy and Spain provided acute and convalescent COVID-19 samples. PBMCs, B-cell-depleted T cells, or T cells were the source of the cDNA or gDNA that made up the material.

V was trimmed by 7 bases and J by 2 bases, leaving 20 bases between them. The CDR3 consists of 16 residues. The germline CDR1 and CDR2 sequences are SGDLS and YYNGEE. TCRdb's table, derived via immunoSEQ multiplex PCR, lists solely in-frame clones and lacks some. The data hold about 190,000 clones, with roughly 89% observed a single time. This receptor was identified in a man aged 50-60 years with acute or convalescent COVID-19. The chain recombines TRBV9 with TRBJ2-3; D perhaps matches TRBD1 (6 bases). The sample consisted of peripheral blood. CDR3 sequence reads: CASSLETGGLTDTQYF. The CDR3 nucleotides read TGTGCCAGCTCTCTCGAGACAGGAGGACTCACAGATACGCAGTATTTT. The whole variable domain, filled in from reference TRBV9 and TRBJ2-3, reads DSGVTQTPKHLITATGQRVTLRCSPRSGDLSVYWYQQSLDQGLQFLIQYYNGEERAKGNILERFSAQQFPDLHSELNLSSLELGDSALYFCASSLETGGLTDTQYFGPGTRLTVL.